The 8 T cell receptor beta chains reported below all come from one sample, sequenced in a study of T cell responses to AZD1222 COVID-19 vaccine. The method was immunoSEQ multiplex PCR; TCRdb's version includes in-frame clones alone and lacks a portion of them. The table lists 180,000 or so clones, 70% to 90% of them singletons. Sequenced here: peripheral blood, sampled 28 days after the second AZD1222 dose. Every receptor here comes from an adult who received the AZD1222 COVID-19 vaccine.

This clone showed up just once. Other nucleotide sequences in the sample specify the same CDR3. The CDR3 here is CASSRTGNNQPQHF. The CDR3 nucleotides are TGTGCCAGCAGCCGCACAGGGAACAATCAGCCCCAGCATTTT. The chain employs TRBV9 and TRBJ1-5; D might be TRBD1 (6 bases). Per germline, CDR1 SGDLS and CDR2 YYNGEE. This CDR3 is built from 14 residues. The V end was cut by 4 bases, the J end by 3 bases, with 11 bases between.

This chain connects TRBV13 to TRBJ1-1; D remains ambiguous. Germline V gives CDR1 PRHDT, CDR2 FYEKMQ (reference sequence). CDR3 size: 12 residues. V was trimmed by 5 bases and J by 4 bases, leaving 8 bases between them. CDR3: CASSLRITEAFF. The CDR3 DNA reads TGTGCCAGCAGCCTGAGAATCACTGAAGCTTTCTTT.

J is TRBJ2-7 and V is TRBV27, with no clear D. This CDR3 has 11 amino acids. The V end was cut by 5 bases, the J end by 3 bases, with 5 bases between. Germline loops: CDR1 MNHEY, CDR2 SMNVEV (reference sequence). This CDR3 reads CASSTLYEQYF. DNA for the CDR3: TGTGCCAGCAGTACTCTCTACGAGCAGTACTTC.

This sequence joins TRBV28 and TRBJ2-7; 7 bases match TRBD2. The CDR3 runs 12 residues. With V trimmed by 2 bases and J by 6 bases, 1 base remained unmatched. CDR1 is MDHEN and CDR2 is SYDVKM in the germline V gene. The CDR3 DNA reads as TGTGCCAGCAGTTTAGCGGGAGTCGAGCAGTACTTC. It specifies CASSLAGVEQYF.

The rearrangement links TRBV29-1 to TRBJ2-2; 9 nucleotides align to TRBD1. The CDR3 covers 12 residues. The V gene end was trimmed by 7 bases and the J gene end by 6 bases; junction bases not matched to a gene: 3. Germline CDR1 reads SQVTM; CDR2 reads ANQGSEA. As DNA, the CDR3 is TGCAGCGGGGGACAGGGTCCCGGGGAGCTGTTTTTT. Amino acid sequence: CSGGQGPGELFF.

This chain connects TRBV28 to TRBJ1-2; 7 bases fit TRBD1. Germline CDR1 reads MDHEN; CDR2 reads SYDVKM. Germline trimming cut 5 bases from V and 8 bases from J; bases unmatched to any gene: 8. There are 13 residues in the CDR3. CDR3 amino acids: CASSTGTVSGYTF. The CDR3 DNA is TGTGCCAGCAGTACCGGGACAGTGTCCGGCTACACCTTC.

Points on this clone: Distinct nucleotide sequences in the sample also encode this CDR3. V gene TRBV7-3 combines with J gene TRBJ2-5; D remains ambiguous. V lost 1 base and J 5 bases, leaving 8 bases between the germline ends. This CDR3 is built from 13 residues. The germline CDR1 and CDR2 sequences are SGHTA and FQGTGA. CDR3 in DNA: TGTGCCAGCAGCTTAAGTGGCAGGGAGACCCAGTACTTC. This sequence encodes CASSLSGRETQYF. The full variable domain, completed using reference TRBV7-3 and TRBJ2-5, is GAGVSQTPSNKVTEKGKYVELRCDPISGHTALYWYRQSLGQGPEFLIYFQGTGAADDSGLPNDRFFAVRPEGSVSTLKIQRTERGDSAVYLCASSLSGRETQYFGPGTRLLVL.

The genes are TRBV7-2 and TRBJ2-5, with 11 bases fitting TRBD2. V shed 3 bases and J 5 bases; nucleotides not matched to a gene: 8. Germline CDR1 reads SGHTA; CDR2 reads FQGNSA. The CDR3 length is 16 residues. The CDR3 sequence is CASSFKTSGSLETQYF. CDR3 nucleotide sequence: TGTGCCAGCAGCTTCAAAACTAGCGGGAGTCTGGAGACCCAGTACTTC.